This entry describes one T cell receptor (beta chain). These data come from a study of blood T cell repertoires in COVID-19. As for the study in general: COVID-19 samples, acute and convalescent, were from the United States, Italy and Spain. Nucleic acid was either cDNA or gDNA, and it came from T cells, B-cell-depleted T cells, or PBMCs.

Sequencing was performed with immunoSEQ multiplex PCR; in TCRdb, only in-frame clones are kept and a portion is missing. The sample consists of approximately 260,000 clones, under 90% of them appearing once. Study members were between about 18 and 95 years old and lived in 24 US regions. Cohort assignment relied on participant-reported clinical history. This CDR3 has 13 residues. The germline V gene encodes CDR1 SGHTA and CDR2 FQGNSA. Trimming stripped 2 bases from V and 5 bases from J, with 9 bases between. The gene calls are TRBV7-2 and TRBJ1-2, with D uncertain. The origin of this receptor is a woman aged 60-75 years who had recovered from COVID-19. Sequencing input: PBMCs or T cells enriched from blood (not recorded which). The CDR3 loop is CASSLSGYYGYTF. Written as DNA, the CDR3 is TGTGCCAGCAGCTTATCCGGGTATTATGGCTACACCTTC.